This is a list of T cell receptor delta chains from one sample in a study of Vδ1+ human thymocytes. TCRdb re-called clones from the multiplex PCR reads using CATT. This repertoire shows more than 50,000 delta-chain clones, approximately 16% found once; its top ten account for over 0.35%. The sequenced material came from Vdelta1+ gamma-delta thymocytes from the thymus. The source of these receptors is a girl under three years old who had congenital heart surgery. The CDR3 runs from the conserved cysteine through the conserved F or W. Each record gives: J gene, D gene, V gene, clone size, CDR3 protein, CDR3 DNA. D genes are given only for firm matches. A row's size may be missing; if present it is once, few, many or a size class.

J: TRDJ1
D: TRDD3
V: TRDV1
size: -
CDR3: CALGELSPGRLGDYGTDKLIF
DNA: TGTGCTCTTGGGGAACTGAGTCCCGGAAGACTGGGGGATTATGGGACCGATAAACTCATCTTT

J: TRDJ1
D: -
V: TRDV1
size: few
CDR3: CALGPMGLRPSLNDKLIF
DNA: TGTGCTCTTGGTCCCATGGGCCTACGACCCTCTCTAAACGATAAACTCATCTTT

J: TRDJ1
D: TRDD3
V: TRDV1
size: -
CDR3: CALVRPPLLLLGDTHNKLIF
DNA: TGTGCTCTTGTGCGGCCTCCCCTACTTTTACTGGGGGATACGCATAATAAACTCATCTTT

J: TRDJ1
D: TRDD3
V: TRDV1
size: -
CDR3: CALGEIPRLGDCCKLIF
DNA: TGTGCTCTTGGGGAAATCCCACGTCTGGGGGATTGTTGTAAACTCATCTTT

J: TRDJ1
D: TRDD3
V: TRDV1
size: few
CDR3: CALGELNHRTGGYQADKLIF
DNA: TGTGCTCTTGGGGAACTTAACCACCGTACTGGGGGATACCAGGCCGATAAACTCATCTTT

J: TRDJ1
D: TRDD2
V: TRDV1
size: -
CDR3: CALGEVFLSSPPTDKLIF
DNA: TGTGCTCTTGGGGAGGTCTTCCTAAGTTCTCCCCCCACCGATAAACTCATCTTT

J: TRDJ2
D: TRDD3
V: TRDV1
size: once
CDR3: CALGELLDRSGGPHPTAQLFF
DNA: TGTGCTCTTGGGGAACTTTTAGATCGCTCTGGGGGACCCCATCCGACAGCACAACTCTTCTTT

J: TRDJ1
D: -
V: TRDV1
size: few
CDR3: CALGETPGYTDKLIF
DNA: TGTGCTCTTGGGGAAACACCGGGTTACACCGATAAACTCATCTTT

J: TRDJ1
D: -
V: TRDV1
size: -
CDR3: CALGERCDKLIF
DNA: TGTGCTCTTGGGGAACGATGTGATAAACTCATCTTT

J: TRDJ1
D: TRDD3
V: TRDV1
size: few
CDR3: CALGPKRSSRGILATDKLIF
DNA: TGTGCTCTTGGGCCGAAGCGTTCTAGCCGGGGGATACTAGCCACCGATAAACTCATCTTT

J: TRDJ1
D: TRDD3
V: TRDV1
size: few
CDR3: CALGESLWGILYTDKLIF
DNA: TGTGCTCTTGGGGAATCCCTGTGGGGGATACTGTACACCGATAAACTCATCTTT

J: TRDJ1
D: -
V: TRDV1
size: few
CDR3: CALGEPSFLRAGGSDWYTDKLIF
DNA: TGTGCTCTTGGGGAACCCTCCTTCCTACGGGCTGGGGGATCCGACTGGTACACCGATAAACTCATCTTT

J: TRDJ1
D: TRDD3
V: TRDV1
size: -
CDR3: CALGAPSRGIRDLYTDKLIF
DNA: TGTGCTCTTGGGGCCCCCTCCCGGGGGATACGGGATCTTTACACCGATAAACTCATCTTT

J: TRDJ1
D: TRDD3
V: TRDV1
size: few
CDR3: CALGGSRAWGDERKLIF
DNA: TGTGCTCTTGGGGGTTCCCGAGCGTGGGGGGATGAGAGGAAACTCATCTTT

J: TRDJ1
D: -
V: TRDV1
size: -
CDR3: CALGEYHRPPVNNTDKLIF
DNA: TGTGCTCTTGGGGAATACCATAGACCCCCAGTCAACAACACCGATAAACTCATCTTT

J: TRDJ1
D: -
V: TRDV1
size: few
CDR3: CALGELRKRYSPLNTDKLIF
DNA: TGTGCTCTTGGGGAACTAAGGAAAAGATACTCCCCTCTAAACACCGATAAACTCATCTTT

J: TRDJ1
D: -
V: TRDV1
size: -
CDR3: CALGELVRPYWDSTDKLIF
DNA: TGTGCTCTTGGGGAACTGGTACGACCCTACTGGGATTCGACCGATAAACTCATCTTT

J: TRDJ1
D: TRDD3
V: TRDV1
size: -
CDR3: CALGEPRPRSSTGGTTFYTDKLIF
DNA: TGTGCTCTTGGGGAGCCACGTCCTAGGTCTAGTACTGGGGGAACCACGTTTTACACCGATAAACTCATCTTT

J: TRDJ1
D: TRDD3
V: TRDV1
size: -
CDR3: CALGENKVDTGGYDKLIF
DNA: TGTGCTCTTGGGGAAAACAAGGTTGACACTGGGGGATACGATAAACTCATCTTT

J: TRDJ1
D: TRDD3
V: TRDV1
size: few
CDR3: CALGPQGPIMGDTEYTDKLIF
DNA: TGTGCTCTTGGGCCCCAAGGACCTATCATGGGGGATACGGAGTACACCGATAAACTCATCTTT

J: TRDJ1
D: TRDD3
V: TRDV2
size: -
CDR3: CACDKTRPSPWGIPTDKLIF
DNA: TGTGCCTGTGACAAGACCCGGCCTTCACCCTGGGGGATACCCACCGATAAACTCATCTTT

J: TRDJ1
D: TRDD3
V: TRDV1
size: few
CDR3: CALGKPLLGDTVADKLIF
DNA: TGTGCTCTTGGGAAACCCCTACTGGGGGATACAGTGGCCGATAAACTCATCTTT

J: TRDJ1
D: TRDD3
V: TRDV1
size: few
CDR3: CALGELSAPLGDTVWSDKLIF
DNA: TGTGCTCTTGGGGAACTTTCGGCGCCTTTGGGGGATACGGTTTGGTCCGATAAACTCATCTTT

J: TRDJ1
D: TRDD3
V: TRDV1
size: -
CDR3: CALGERWSPTSGGDSDTDKLIF
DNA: TGTGCTCTTGGGGAAAGGTGGTCTCCTACGTCGGGGGGGGATAGCGACACCGATAAACTCATCTTT

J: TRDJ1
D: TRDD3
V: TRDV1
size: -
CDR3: CALGELQGLGAHTDKLIF
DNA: TGTGCTCTTGGGGAACTTCAGGGGCTGGGGGCCCACACCGATAAACTCATCTTT

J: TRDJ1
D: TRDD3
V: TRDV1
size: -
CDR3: CALGETRTPFLGKTTGGYVDKLIF
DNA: TGTGCTCTTGGGGAAACACGAACCCCCTTCCTAGGGAAGACGACTGGGGGATACGTCGATAAACTCATCTTT

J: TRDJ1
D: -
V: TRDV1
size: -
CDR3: CALGEQSYPRAPTDKLIF
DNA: TGTGCTCTTGGGGAGCAGTCCTACCCCAGGGCGCCCACCGATAAACTCATCTTT

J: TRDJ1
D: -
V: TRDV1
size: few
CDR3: CALGELYMSVGVATDKLIF
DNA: TGTGCTCTTGGGGAACTATATATGAGCGTGGGGGTCGCCACCGATAAACTCATCTTT

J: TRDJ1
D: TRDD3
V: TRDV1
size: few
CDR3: CALGEGGPYTSTSLVLGDTYKLIF
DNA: TGTGCTCTTGGGGAAGGAGGTCCCTACACGTCCACAAGTCTTGTACTGGGGGATACGTATAAACTCATCTTT

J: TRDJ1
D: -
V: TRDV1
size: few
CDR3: CALGEGWHSYTDKLIF
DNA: TGTGCTCTTGGGGAAGGGTGGCATTCGTACACCGATAAACTCATCTTT

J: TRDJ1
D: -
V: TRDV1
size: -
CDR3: CALGEERGVPITDKLIF
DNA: TGTGCTCTTGGGGAAGAACGGGGGGTTCCAATCACCGATAAACTCATCTTT

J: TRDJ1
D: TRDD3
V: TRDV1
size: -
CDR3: CALGELIPLFLTWGIWGDTDKLIF
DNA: TGTGCTCTTGGGGAACTGATTCCTCTGTTCCTAACCTGGGGGATATGGGGGGACACCGATAAACTCATCTTT

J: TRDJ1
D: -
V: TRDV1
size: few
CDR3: CALGELGLPGNRTGENTDKLIF
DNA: TGTGCTCTTGGGGAACTGGGCCTCCCGGGGAACCGTACTGGCGAAAACACCGATAAACTCATCTTT

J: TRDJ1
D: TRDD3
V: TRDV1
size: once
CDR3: CALGGAKPSYVLGDTFLTDKLIF
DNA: TGTGCTCTTGGGGGAGCAAAACCGTCCTACGTACTGGGGGATACTTTTTTGACCGATAAACTCATCTTT

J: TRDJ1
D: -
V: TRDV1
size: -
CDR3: CALGELTWKGTLYTDKLIF
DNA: TGTGCTCTTGGGGAACTCACCTGGAAGGGGACCCTGTACACCGATAAACTCATCTTT

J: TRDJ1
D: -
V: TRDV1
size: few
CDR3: CALGAGDKLIF
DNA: TGTGCTCTTGGGGCGGGGGATAAACTCATCTTT

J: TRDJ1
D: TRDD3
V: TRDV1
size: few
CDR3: CALGERIPTTGGSTYTDKLIF
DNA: TGTGCTCTTGGGGAACGGATTCCTACGACTGGGGGATCGACCTACACCGATAAACTCATCTTT

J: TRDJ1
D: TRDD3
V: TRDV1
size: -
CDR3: CALGERDPKIVPPTILGRLIF
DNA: TGTGCTCTTGGGGAACGGGACCCCAAGATTGTACCCCCGACAATACTGGGGCGACTCATCTTT

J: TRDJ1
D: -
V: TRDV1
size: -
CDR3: CALGAPYEDTRHLIF
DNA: TGTGCTCTTGGGGCACCCTACGAAGATACGCGACATCTCATCTTT

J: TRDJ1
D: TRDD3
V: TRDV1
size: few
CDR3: CALGKGLPVLGDSPKLIF
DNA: TGTGCTCTTGGGAAGGGCCTTCCCGTACTGGGGGATAGCCCAAAACTCATCTTT

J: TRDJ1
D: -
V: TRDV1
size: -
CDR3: CALGEPAVEMGTDKLIF
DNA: TGTGCTCTTGGGGAACCCGCGGTTGAAATGGGAACCGATAAACTCATCTTT

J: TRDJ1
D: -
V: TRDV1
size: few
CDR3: CALGERDLWTDKLIF
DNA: TGTGCTCTTGGGGAACGAGACTTGTGGACCGATAAACTCATCTTT

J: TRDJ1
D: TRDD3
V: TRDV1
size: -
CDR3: CALGNPVPMGILDDKLIF
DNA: TGTGCTCTTGGGAACCCAGTTCCTATGGGGATACTCGACGATAAACTCATCTTT

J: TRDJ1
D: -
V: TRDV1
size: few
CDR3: CALGIPFLRGEETTGGPLYTDKLIF
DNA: TGTGCTCTTGGGATCCCCTTCCTAAGAGGGGAAGAAACTACTGGGGGACCATTGTACACCGATAAACTCATCTTT

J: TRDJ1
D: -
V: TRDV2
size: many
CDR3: CACDTVGGSLYTDKLIF
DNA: TGTGCCTGTGACACCGTTGGGGGCTCCTTGTACACCGATAAACTCATCTTT

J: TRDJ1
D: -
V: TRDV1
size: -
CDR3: CALGALSGTYTDKLIF
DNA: TGTGCTCTTGGGGCACTCTCAGGGACTTACACCGATAAACTCATCTTT

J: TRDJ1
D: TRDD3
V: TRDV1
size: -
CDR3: CALGVSSSLGDTRTDKLIF
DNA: TGTGCTCTTGGGGTGTCTTCCTCCCTGGGGGATACGCGCACCGATAAACTCATCTTT

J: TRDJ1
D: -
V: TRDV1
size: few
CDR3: CALGEVYLPDWKDTTQLIF
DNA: TGTGCTCTTGGGGAAGTCTACCTCCCCGACTGGAAGGATACAACCCAACTCATCTTT

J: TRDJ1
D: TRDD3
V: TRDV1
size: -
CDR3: CALGELLTPSTGGYAVDKLIF
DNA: TGTGCTCTTGGGGAACTTCTTACACCCAGTACTGGGGGATACGCGGTCGATAAACTCATCTTT

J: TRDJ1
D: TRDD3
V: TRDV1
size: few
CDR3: CALGELVIRIRPMGTDKLIF
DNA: TGTGCTCTTGGGGAACTAGTTATTCGGATACGACCTATGGGCACCGATAAACTCATCTTT

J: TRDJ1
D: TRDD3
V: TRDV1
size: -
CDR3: CALGELSGGPYTDKLIF
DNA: TGTGCTCTTGGGGAACTTTCTGGGGGTCCTTACACCGATAAACTCATCTTT

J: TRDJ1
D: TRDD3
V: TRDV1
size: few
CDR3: CALGELPDPGAWGIRRGTDKLIF
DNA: TGTGCTCTTGGGGAACTTCCCGACCCCGGGGCCTGGGGGATACGCAGGGGCACCGATAAACTCATCTTT